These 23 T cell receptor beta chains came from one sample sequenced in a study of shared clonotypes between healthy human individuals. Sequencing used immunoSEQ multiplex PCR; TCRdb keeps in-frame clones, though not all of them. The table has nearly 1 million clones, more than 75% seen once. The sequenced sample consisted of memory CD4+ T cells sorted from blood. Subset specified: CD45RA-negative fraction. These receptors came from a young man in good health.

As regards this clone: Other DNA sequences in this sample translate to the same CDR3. Here the CDR3 DNA reads TGTGCCAGCAGTCCTGGGGCCAACGTCCTGACTTTC. This encodes CASSPGANVLTF. The chain links TRBV6-5 to TRBJ2-6; unclear D gene. The CDR3 sequence is 12 residues long. Germline CDR1 and CDR2: MNHEY and SVGAGI. The ends were cut back, 5 bases at V and 2 bases at J, with 1 base in the middle.

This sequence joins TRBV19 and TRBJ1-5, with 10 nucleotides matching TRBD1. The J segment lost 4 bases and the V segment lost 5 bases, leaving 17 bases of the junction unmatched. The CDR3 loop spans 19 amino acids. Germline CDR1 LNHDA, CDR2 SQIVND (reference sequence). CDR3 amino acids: CASSPSGQGVSIRNQPQHF. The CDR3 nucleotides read TGTGCCAGTAGTCCATCAGGACAGGGGGTTTCGATTCGGAATCAGCCCCAGCATTTT.

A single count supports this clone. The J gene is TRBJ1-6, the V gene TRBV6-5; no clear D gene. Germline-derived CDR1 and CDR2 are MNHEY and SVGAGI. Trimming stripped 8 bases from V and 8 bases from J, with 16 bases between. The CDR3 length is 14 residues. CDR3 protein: CASQARGLYSPLHF. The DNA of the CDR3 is TGTGCCAGCCAGGCCCGCGGGCTTTATTCACCCCTCCACTTT.

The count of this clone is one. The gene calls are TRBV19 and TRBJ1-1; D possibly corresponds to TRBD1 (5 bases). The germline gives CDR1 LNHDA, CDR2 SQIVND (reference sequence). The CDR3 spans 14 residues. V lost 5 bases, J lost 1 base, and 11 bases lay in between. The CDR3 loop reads CASSPGQANTEAFF. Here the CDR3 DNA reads TGTGCCAGTAGTCCCGGACAAGCGAACACTGAAGCTTTCTTT.

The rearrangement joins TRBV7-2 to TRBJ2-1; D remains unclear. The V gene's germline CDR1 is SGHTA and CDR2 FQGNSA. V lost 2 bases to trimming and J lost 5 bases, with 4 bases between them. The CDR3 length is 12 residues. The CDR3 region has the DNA TGTGCCAGCAGCTTATTTGACAATGAGCAGTTCTTC. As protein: CASSLFDNEQFF.

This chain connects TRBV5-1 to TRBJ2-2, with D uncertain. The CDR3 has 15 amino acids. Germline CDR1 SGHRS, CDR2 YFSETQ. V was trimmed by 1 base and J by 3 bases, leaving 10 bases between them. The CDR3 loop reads CASSLFQLDTGELFF. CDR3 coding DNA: TGCGCCAGCAGCTTGTTTCAGCTGGACACCGGGGAGCTGTTTTTT.

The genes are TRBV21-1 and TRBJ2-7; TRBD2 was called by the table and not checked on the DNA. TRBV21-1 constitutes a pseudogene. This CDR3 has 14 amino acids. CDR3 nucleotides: TGTGCCAGCAGCCTCGAGCGGGAGTGTTTCGAGCAGTACTTC. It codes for CASSLERECFEQYF.

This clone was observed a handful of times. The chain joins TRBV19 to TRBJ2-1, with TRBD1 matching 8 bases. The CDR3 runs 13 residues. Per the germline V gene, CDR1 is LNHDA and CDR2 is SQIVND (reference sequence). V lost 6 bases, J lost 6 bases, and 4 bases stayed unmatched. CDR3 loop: CASRNDRGNEQFF. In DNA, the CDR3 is TGTGCCAGTAGGAACGACAGGGGCAATGAGCAGTTCTTC.

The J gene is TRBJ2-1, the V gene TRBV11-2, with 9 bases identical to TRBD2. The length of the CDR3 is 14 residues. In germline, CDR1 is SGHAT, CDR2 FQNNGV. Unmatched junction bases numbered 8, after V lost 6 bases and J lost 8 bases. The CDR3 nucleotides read TGTGCCAGCAGTTGGGGACTAGCAGGGGATGAGCAGTTCTTC. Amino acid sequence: CASSWGLAGDEQFF. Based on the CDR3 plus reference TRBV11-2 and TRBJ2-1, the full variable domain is EAGVAQSPRYKIIEKRQSVAFWCNPISGHATLYWYQQILGQGPKLLIQFQNNGVVDDSQLPKDRFSAERLKGVDSTLKIQPAKLEDSAVYLCASSWGLAGDEQFFGPGTRLTVL.

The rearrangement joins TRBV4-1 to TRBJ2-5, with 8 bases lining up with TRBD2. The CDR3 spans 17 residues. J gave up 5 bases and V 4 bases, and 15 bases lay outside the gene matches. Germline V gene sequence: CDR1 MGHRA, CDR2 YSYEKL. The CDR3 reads CASSRIFSRGAVETQYF. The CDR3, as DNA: TGCGCCAGCAGCCGGATCTTTTCGCGGGGGGCCGTTGAGACCCAGTACTTC.

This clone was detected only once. The CDR3 region has the DNA TGTGCCAGCAGCGCTCGGACTAGAATCAGTGAGCAGTTCTTC. It codes for CASSARTRISEQFF. The chain links TRBV9 to TRBJ2-1; 7 positions agree with TRBD2. The length of the CDR3 is 14 residues. The V gene end was trimmed by 3 bases and the J gene end by 9 bases; junction bases not matched to a gene: 9. The germline V gene encodes CDR1 SGDLS and CDR2 YYNGEE.

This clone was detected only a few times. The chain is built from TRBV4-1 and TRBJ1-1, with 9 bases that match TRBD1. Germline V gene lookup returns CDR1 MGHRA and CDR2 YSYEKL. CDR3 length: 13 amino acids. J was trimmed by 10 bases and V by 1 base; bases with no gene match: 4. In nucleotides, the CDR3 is TGCGCCAGCAGCCAAGCCCGACAGGGGGGAGCTTTCTTT. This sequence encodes CASSQARQGGAFF.

DNA of the CDR3: TGTGCCATCAGTTCCCCGGGACAAACAATGAACACTGAAGCTTTCTTT. Its protein product is CAISSPGQTMNTEAFF. The genes are TRBV10-3 and TRBJ1-1, with D perhaps TRBD1 (6 bases). Germline loops: CDR1 ENHRY, CDR2 SYGVKD. The length of the CDR3 is 16 residues. V lost 5 bases and J 0 bases, leaving 16 bases between the germline ends.

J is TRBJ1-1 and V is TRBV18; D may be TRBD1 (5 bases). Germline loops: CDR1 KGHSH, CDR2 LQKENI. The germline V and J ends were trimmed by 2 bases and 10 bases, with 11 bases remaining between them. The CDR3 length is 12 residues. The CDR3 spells CASSPGDQGAFF. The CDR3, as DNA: TGTGCCAGCTCACCAGGGGATCAGGGAGCTTTCTTT.

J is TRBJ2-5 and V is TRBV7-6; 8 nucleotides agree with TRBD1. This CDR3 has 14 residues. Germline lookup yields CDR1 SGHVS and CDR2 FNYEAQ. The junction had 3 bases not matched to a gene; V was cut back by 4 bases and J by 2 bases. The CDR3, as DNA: TGTGCCAGCAGCTGGGGACAGGATCAAGAGACCCAGTACTTC. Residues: CASSWGQDQETQYF.

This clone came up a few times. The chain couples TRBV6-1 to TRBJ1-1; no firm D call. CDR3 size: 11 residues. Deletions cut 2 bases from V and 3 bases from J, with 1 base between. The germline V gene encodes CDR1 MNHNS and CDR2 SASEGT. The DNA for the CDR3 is TGTGCCAGCAGTGAATACACTGAAGCTTTCTTT. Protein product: CASSEYTEAFF.

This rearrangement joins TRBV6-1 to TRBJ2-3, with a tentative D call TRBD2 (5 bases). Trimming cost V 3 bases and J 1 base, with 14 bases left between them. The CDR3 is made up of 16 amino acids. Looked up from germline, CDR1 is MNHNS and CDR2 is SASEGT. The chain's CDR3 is CASSEHTARGTDTQYF. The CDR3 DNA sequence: TGTGCCAGCAGTGAGCACACAGCGCGGGGCACAGATACGCAGTATTTT.

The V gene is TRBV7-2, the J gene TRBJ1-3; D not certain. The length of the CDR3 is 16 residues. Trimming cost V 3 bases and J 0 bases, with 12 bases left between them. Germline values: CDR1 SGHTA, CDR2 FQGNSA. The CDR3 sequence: CASSLGGLSSGNTIYF. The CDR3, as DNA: TGTGCCAGCAGCTTGGGTGGGTTGAGCTCTGGAAACACCATATATTTT.

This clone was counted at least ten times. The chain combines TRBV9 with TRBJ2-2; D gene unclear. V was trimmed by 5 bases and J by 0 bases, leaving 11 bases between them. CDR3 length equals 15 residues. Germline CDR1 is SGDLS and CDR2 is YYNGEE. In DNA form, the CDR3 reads TGTGCCAGCAGTTTACAGAGCGCGAACACCGGGGAGCTGTTTTTT. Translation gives CASSLQSANTGELFF.

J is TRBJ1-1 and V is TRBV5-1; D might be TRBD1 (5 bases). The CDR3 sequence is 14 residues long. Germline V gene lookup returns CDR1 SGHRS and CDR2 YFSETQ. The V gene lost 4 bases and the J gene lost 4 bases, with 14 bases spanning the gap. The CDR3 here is CASSNQGRGTEAFF. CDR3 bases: TGCGCCAGCAGCAATCAGGGACGGGGCACTGAAGCTTTCTTT.

The CDR3 bases are TGTGCCAGCAGCCCCGGGACTGTTTCTGGAAACACCATATATTTT. Amino acid sequence: CASSPGTVSGNTIYF. This chain connects TRBV7-2 to TRBJ1-3; D possibly corresponds to TRBD1 (5 bases). Trimming took 5 bases from V and 1 from J, leaving 12 bases between them. The CDR3 consists of 15 residues. Germline values: CDR1 SGHTA, CDR2 FQGNSA.

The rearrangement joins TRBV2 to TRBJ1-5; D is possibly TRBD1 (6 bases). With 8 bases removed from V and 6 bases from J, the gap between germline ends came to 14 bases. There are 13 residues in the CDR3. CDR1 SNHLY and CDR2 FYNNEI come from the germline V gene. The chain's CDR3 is CASSQGGGQPQHF. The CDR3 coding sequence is TGTGCCAGCTCACAGGGAGGGGGTCAGCCCCAGCATTTT.

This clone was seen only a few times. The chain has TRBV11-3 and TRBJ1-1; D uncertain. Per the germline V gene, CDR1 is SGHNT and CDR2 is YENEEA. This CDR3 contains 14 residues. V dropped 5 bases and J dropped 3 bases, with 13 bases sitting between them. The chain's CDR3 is CASSPGPYDTEAFF. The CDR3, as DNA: TGTGCCAGCAGCCCAGGACCCTACGACACTGAAGCTTTCTTT. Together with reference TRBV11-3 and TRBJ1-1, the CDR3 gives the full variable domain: EAGVVQSPRYKIIEKKQPVAFWCNPISGHNTLYWYLQNLGQGPELLIRYENEEAVDDSQLPKDRFSAERLKGVDSTLKIQPAELGDSAVYLCASSPGPYDTEAFFGQGTRLTVV.